This entry is about one TCR beta chain. The sample holds many counts of this clonotype. This receptor's antigen is unknown. Qualities for individual bases were not recorded, and no much larger clone is one base off. The TCR beta CDR3 regions were amplified from RNA transcripts. The TCR CDR3 was subjected to a first round of RT-PCR using the HTBI primer set and the Qiagen OneStep RT-PCR kit. A second multiplex PCR round built the libraries, followed by size selection and purification. Paired-end sequencing of the libraries was performed with 100 bp reads on an Illumina HiSeq2000. Under the source paper's analysis protocol: SOAPnuke was used to process the raw data, removing reads that contained adapters or uncalled bases, had a mean Phred below 15, or lacked an exact match to the constant primer or identifier. High-quality paired reads were merged with COPE v1.2.5, and unique nucleotide sequences were defined as clonotypes. Clonotypes were aligned to IMGT TRBV, TRBD and TRBJ reference segments using MiTCR v1.1. Analysis was restricted to V-J combinations with a frequency above 0.0001, which covered 98% to 99.2% of repertoires. A TCS score was defined as the ratio between F50 (clonal expansion) and ExV (chaos), using BLOSUM62-based TCRdist between CDR3 peptides within each V-J. Welch's t-statistics and random forest reduced 500 to 650 V-J features to fewer than 15, which were used in a naive Bayes classifier (R e1071). The public reads were reprocessed in TCRdb via fastp at Q25 and MiXCR, keeping in-frame beta chains. Each CDR3 protein appears once, grouped with its most common genes and DNA. It is TCRdb's table, rather than the study itself, that gives the V and J calls and clone size. A total of roughly 420,000 distinct CDR3 sequences appear in this sample, less than 20% of them only once. Roughly 13% of the sample comes from the top ten.

The sample is drawn from a study of T cells in Graves' hyperthyroidism and ophthalmopathy (dated by TCRdb to the late 2010s). Context from the whole study: Peripheral blood samples were taken at initial diagnosis, before any treatment was given. The paper describes TCR Vbeta CDR3 sequencing of 140 or so peripheral blood samples, made up of 43 ophthalmopathy patients, 70 to 75 hyperthyroidism patients and around 17 progressor patients. Once sampling was done, hyperthyroidism patients were given methimazole at a starting dose of 30 mg daily, whereas ophthalmopathy patients were given high-dose intravenous methylprednisolone. An independent validation cohort of about 19 hyperthyroidism patients and about 16 patients who later progressed to ophthalmopathy tested prospective prediction of ophthalmopathy. TCR V-J signatures able to tell the groups apart were searched for in a discovery cohort of approximately 95 patients, of whom 43 had Graves' ophthalmopathy and under 65 had stable Graves' hyperthyroidism. The approximately 98 discovery patients were randomly divided into training and test sets at a 7:3 ratio. In addition, the study compared T-cell repertoires in thyroid tissue and in blood from about 6 Graves' hyperthyroidism patients. Study-level results and caveats: A model built on a 13 V-J signature distinguished ophthalmopathy from stable hyperthyroidism, reaching 85% to 90% sensitivity and around 82% specificity in cross-validation and 80%/75% in testing. Most expanded thyroid clonotypes (frequency above 0.001) were also detected in blood, a finding suggesting that blood repertoires may reflect thyroid immune responses. Sample size was not statistically predetermined, and blinding of investigators to group allocation was not performed. In validation, the model predicted progression to ophthalmopathy a median of roughly 6.1 months before onset, with about 71% sensitivity and just under 75% specificity.

Stable Graves' hyperthyroidism was defined as no progression to ophthalmopathy during 18 months of follow-up. Hyperthyroidism patients were aged 18 to 65 years and newly diagnosed, with disease duration of less than 2 months. The study excluded patients with uncontrolled infections, other autoimmune diseases, pregnancy or lactation. Diagnoses were based on clinical symptoms, serum thyroxine and TRAb, thyroid ultrasound and orbital computed tomography. PBMCs were separated from 7.5 to 10 ml of fresh peripheral blood using Ficoll-Paque density gradient centrifugation. Total RNA was extracted with Trizol reagent, and quality was checked on an Agilent 2100 Bioanalyzer. The CDR3 runs 14 amino acids, cysteine and phenylalanine included. The read is trimmed to its CDR3 DNA, 42 bases read in frame from base 1. CDR1 and CDR2 are drawn from the germline V gene: ENHRY, SYGVKD. V loses 2 bases of germline sequence and J loses 1 base, and the interval between the two ends is 8 bases.

The sequence links TRBV10-3 to TRBJ1-1, with the D segment identity uncertain. Material for sequencing was blood. The receptor was derived from a woman in her late teens or twenties with Graves' hyperthyroidism. The CDR3 region: CAISEGRTNTEAFF. The DNA sequence reads TGTGCCATCAGTGAGGGGCGGACGAACACTGAAGCTTTCTTT.